A few counts support the clone carrying this T cell receptor (beta chain). TCRdb reprocessed the PCR reads via MiXCR and lists one record per CDR3 protein. The sample includes over 550,000 distinct CDR3 sequences, about 25% of them seen just once. The source of the sample is a study of molecular identifiers for immune sequencing clone quantification. As for the study in general: Replicates involved a five-way split of RNA from around 20,000 or 100,000 naive CD8 cells, with sequencing of four.

Between the trimmed V and J ends, which lost 0 bases and 3 bases, there was a span of 17 bases. The CDR3 covers 18 residues. J is TRBJ2-2 and V is TRBV12-3 or TRBV12-4; D possibly corresponds to TRBD1 (5 bases). Sequenced sample: naive CD8+ T cells from blood, with Jurkat cell RNA spiked in. The subset is: FACS-sorted CD8+CD4-CCR7+CD45RA+ naive T cells. This receptor was obtained from a human donor in good health. Some libraries in this study had Jurkat cell RNA spiked in. The CDR3 coding sequence is TGTGCCAGCAGTTTAGCGGGGCCGATTGTCCTGGACACCGGGGAGCTGTTTTTT. This encodes CASSLAGPIVLDTGELFF.